This TCR beta chain comes out of a study of PD-1 blockade in mismatch repair-deficient tumors (dated by TCRdb to the late 2010s). The study in broad terms: The trial enrolled just over 85 consecutive patients with roughly twelve mismatch repair-deficient cancer types between late 2013 and 2016, all previously treated and progressing. Tumor-associated T cell clones were tracked in the peripheral blood of patients responding to PD-1 blockade by deep sequencing of TCR CDR3 regions.

Notes on this clone: Its antigen remains unidentified. No base qualities exist here, and no much larger clone lies one base off it.

Library creation used the immunoSEQ multiplex PCR assay. TCRdb limited this immuneACCESS table to in-frame rearrangements with V and J called. A share of clones is missing; checked studies link under half to unresolved V genes, and the rest is unexplained. For this sample the table gives approximately 50,000 clones, of which roughly three quarters were detected only once. The ten most abundant clones make up 2.5% to 4% of the sample. For every enrolled patient, mismatch repair deficiency was confirmed by either polymerase chain reaction or immunohistochemistry. TCR sequencing was carried out for three patients who responded to pembrolizumab therapy. Pembrolizumab PD-1 blockade was prospectively tested in advanced mismatch repair-deficient cancers, regardless of tissue of origin, in the phase II trial. Serial peripheral blood T cell samples were collected before and at multiple times after starting PD-1 blockade. Blood sampling time points were reported as weeks after the first dose of pembrolizumab.

Sequences SGHTA (CDR1) and FQGNSA (CDR2) are obtained from the germline V gene. V lost 1 base and J lost 1 base; the stretch between them is 11 bases long. The CDR3 covers 16 residues, taking in both the cysteine and the phenylalanine. Just the 48-base CDR3 DNA is kept, in frame starting at base 1. The research as a whole found: After pembrolizumab, tumor-resident clones, which were often undetectable in blood before treatment, expanded rapidly and then contracted, generally ahead of radiologic responses.

Recombination joined TRBV7-2 with TRBJ1-3; no D gene is confidently identified. The TCR was taken from an adult with mismatch repair-deficient cancer. The sequencing used peripheral blood, collected 4 weeks after starting pembrolizumab. The sequenced DNA: TGTGCCAGCAGCTTAGGTCCCAGGAGATCTGGAAACACCATATATTTT. The resulting protein is CASSLGPRRSGNTIYF. Here the CDR3 is joined to the reference TRBV7-2 and TRBJ1-3 genes, and the full variable domain is: GAGVSQSPSNKVTEKGKDVELRCDPISGHTALYWYRQSLGQGLEFLIYFQGNSAPDKSGLPSDRFSAERTGGSVSTLTIQRTQQEDSAVYLCASSLGPRRSGNTIYFGEGSWLTVV.